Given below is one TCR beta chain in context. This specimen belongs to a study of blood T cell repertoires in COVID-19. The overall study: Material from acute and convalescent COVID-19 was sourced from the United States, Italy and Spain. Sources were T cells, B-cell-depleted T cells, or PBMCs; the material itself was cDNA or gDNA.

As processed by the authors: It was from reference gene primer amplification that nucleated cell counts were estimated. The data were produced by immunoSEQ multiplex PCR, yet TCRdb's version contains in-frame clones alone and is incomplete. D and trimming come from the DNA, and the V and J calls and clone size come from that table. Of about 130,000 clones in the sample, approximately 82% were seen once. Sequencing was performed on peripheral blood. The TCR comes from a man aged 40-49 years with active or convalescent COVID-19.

The CDR3 sequence: CASSGSQGRVETQYF. The CDR3 DNA reads as TGTGCCAGCAGCGGATCACAGGGTAGAGTCGAGACCCAGTACTTC. The chain combines TRBV7-9 with TRBJ2-5; D possibly corresponds to TRBD1 (6 bases). V lost 5 bases and J 5 bases, leaving 18 bases between the germline ends. Germline CDR1 reads SEHNR; CDR2 reads FQNEAQ (reference sequence). The CDR3 runs 15 residues.